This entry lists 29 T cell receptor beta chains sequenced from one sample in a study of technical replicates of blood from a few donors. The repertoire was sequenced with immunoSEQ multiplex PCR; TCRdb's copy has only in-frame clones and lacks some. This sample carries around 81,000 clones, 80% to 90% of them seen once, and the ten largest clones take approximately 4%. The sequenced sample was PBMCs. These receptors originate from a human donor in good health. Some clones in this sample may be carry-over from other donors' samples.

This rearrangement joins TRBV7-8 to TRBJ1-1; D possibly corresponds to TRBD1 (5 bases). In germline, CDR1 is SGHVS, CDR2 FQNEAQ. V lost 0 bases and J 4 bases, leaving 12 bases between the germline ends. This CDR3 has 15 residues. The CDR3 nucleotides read TGTGCCAGCAGCTTAGCCAGGGCGAGAGGCACTGAAGCTTTCTTT. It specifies CASSLARARGTEAFF. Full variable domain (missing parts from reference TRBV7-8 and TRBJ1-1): GAGVSQSPRYKVAKRGQDVALRCDPISGHVSLFWYQQALGQGPEFLTYFQNEAQLDKSGLPSDRFFAERPEGSVSTLKIQRTQQEDSAVYLCASSLARARGTEAFFGQGTRLTVV.

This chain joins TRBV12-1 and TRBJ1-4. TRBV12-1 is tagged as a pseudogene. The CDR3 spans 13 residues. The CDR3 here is CASSAGRNEKLFF. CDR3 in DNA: TGTGCCAGTTCGGCGGGACGGAATGAAAAACTGTTTTTT.

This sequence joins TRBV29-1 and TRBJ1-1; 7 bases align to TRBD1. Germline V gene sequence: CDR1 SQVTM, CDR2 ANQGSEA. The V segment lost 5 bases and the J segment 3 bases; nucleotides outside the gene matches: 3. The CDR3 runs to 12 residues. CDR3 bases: TGCAGCGTTAATACAGGGGACACTGAAGCTTTCTTT. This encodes CSVNTGDTEAFF.

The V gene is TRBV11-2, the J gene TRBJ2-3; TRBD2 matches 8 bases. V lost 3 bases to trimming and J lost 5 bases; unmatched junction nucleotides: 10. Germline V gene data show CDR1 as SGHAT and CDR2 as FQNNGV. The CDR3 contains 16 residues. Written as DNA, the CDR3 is TGTGCCAGCAGCTTGCGACCGGGACTAGTGTTAGATACGCAGTATTTT. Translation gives CASSLRPGLVLDTQYF.

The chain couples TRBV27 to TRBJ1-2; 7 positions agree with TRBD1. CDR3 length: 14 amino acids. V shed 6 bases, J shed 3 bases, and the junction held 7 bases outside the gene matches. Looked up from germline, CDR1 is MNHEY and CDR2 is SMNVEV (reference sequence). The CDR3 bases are TGTGCCAGCAGGTCATTGGGACAGCACTATGGCTACACCTTC. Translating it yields CASRSLGQHYGYTF.

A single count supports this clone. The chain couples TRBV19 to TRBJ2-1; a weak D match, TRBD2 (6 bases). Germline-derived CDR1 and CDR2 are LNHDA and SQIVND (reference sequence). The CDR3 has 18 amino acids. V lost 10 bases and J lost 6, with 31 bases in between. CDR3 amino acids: CATTYRRAASLVPNEQFF. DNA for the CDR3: TGTGCCACCACGTACAGGAGGGCGGCCTCACTCGTACCCAATGAGCAGTTCTTC.

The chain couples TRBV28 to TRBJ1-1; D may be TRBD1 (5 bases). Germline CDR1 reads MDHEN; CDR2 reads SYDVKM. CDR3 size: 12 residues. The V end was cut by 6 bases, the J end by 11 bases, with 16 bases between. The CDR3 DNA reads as TGTGCCAGCAGGCCTTTGGGGGGTGCGGCTTTCTTT. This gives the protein CASRPLGGAAFF.

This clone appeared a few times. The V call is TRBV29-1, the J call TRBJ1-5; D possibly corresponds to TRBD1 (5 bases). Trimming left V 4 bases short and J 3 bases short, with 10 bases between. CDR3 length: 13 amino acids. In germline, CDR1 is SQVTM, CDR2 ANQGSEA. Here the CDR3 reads CSVGQGTNQPQHF. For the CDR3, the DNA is TGCAGCGTTGGTCAGGGAACCAATCAGCCCCAGCATTTT.

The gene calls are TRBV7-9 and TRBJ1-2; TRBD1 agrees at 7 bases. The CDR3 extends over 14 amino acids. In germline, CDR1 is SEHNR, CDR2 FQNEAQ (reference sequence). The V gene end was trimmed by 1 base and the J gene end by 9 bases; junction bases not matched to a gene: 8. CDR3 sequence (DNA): TGTGCCAGCAGCTTAGGATCCGGGACAGCCAGCTACACCTTC. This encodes CASSLGSGTASYTF.

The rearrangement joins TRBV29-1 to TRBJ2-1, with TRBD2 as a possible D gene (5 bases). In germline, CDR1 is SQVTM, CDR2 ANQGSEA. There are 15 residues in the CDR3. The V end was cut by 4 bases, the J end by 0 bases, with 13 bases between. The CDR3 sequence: CSVGTAKSSYNEQFF. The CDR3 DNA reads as TGCAGCGTTGGGACTGCCAAGAGCTCCTACAATGAGCAGTTCTTC.

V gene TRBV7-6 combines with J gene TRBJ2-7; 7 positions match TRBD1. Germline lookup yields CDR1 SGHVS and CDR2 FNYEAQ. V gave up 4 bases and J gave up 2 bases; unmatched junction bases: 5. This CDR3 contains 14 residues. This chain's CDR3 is CASSWGTAAYEQYF. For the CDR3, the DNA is TGTGCCAGCAGCTGGGGGACAGCAGCCTACGAGCAGTACTTC.

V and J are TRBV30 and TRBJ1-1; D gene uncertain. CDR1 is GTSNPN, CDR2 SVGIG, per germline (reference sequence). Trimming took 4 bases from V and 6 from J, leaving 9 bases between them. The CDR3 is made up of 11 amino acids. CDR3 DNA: TGTGCCTGGAAGAGGGAAGCTGAAGCTTTCTTT. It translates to CAWKREAEAFF.

DNA for the CDR3: TGTGCCAGCAGCTTGGCAGGACAGGGTAACACTGAAGCTTTCTTT. It specifies CASSLAGQGNTEAFF. This chain connects TRBV5-4 to TRBJ1-1; 8 nucleotides agree with TRBD1. Per the germline V gene, CDR1 is SGHNT and CDR2 is YYREEE (reference sequence). This CDR3 region has 15 residues. V was pared by 0 bases and J by 2 bases, with 3 bases of the junction left unmatched.

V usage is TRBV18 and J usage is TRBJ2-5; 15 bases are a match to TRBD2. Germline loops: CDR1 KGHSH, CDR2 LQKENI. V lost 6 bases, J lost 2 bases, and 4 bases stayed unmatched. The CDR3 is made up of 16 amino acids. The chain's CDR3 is CASSQGLAGGQETQYF. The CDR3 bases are TGTGCCAGCTCCCAAGGACTAGCGGGAGGGCAAGAGACCCAGTACTTC.

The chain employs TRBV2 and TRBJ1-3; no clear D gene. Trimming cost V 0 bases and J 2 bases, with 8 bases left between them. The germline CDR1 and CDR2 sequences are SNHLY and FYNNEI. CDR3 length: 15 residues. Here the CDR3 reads CASSEAGRAGNTIYF. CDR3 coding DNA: TGTGCCAGCAGTGAAGCTGGGAGGGCTGGAAACACCATATATTTT.

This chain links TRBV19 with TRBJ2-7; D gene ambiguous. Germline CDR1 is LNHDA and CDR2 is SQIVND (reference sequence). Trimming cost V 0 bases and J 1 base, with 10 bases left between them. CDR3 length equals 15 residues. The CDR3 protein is CASSIDKRQSYEQYF. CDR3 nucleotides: TGTGCCAGTAGTATAGATAAGAGGCAGTCCTACGAGCAGTACTTC.

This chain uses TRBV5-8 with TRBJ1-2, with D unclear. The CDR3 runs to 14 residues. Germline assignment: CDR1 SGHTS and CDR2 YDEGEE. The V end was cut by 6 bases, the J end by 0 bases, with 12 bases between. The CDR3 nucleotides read TGTGCCAGCAACGACTTCACTACTAACTATGGCTACACCTTC. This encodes CASNDFTTNYGYTF.

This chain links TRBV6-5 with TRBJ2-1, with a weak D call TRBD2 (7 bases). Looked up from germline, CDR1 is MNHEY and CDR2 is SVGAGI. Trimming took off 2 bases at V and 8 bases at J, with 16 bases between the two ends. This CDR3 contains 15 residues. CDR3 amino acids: CASSYRGRVNYEQFF. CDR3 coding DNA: TGTGCCAGCAGTTACAGGGGGAGGGTAAATTATGAGCAGTTCTTC.

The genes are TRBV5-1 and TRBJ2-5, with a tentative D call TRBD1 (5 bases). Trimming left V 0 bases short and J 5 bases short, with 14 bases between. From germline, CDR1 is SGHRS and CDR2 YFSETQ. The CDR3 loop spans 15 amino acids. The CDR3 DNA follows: TGCGCCAGCAGCTTGGGTCAGGGTACAGGTGAGACCCAGTACTTC. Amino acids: CASSLGQGTGETQYF.

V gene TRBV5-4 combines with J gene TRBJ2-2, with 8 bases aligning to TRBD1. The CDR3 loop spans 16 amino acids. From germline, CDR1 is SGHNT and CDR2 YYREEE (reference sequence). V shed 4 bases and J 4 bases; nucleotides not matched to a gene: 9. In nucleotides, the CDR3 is TGTGCCAGCAGCCCCGGGCAGGGGGCGGTCACCGGGGAGCTGTTTTTT. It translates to CASSPGQGAVTGELFF.

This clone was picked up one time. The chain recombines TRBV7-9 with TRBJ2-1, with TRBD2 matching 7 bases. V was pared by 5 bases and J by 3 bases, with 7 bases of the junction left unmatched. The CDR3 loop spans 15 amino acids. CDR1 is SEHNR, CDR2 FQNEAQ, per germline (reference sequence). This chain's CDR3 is CASSLRDYDYNEQFF. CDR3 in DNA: TGTGCCAGCAGCCTCCGGGACTACGACTACAATGAGCAGTTCTTC.

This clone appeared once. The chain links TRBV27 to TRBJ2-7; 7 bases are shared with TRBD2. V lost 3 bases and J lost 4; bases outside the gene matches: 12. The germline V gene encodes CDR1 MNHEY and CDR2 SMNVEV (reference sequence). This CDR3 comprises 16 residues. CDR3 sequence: CASSLSHRGGRYEQYF. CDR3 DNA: TGTGCCAGCAGTTTGTCTCACCGGGGAGGGCGGTACGAGCAGTACTTC.

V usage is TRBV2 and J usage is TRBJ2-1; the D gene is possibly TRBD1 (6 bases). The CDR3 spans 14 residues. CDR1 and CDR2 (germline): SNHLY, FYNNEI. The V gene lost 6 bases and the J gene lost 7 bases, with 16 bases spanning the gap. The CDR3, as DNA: TGTGCCAGCAGCCTCGGTAGAGGGGGAAATGAGCAGTTCTTC. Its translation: CASSLGRGGNEQFF.

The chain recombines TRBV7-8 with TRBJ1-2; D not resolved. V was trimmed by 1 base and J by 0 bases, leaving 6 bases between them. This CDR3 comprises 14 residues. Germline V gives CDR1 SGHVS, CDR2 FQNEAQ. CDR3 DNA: TGTGCCAGCAGCTTAGTGGCAACTAACTATGGCTACACCTTC. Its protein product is CASSLVATNYGYTF.

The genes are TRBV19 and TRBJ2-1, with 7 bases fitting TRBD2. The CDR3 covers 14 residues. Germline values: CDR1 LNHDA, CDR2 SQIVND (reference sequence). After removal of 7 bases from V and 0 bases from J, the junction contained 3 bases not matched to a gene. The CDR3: CASKRESSYNEQFF. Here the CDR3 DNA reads TGTGCCAGTAAGCGGGAAAGCTCCTACAATGAGCAGTTCTTC.

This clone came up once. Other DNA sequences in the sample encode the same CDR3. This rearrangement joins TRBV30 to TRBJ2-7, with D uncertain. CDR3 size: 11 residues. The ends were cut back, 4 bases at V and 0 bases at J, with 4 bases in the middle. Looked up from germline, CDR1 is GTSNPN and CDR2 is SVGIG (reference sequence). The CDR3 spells CAWTSSYEQYF. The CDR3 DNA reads TGTGCCTGGACCAGCTCCTACGAGCAGTACTTC.

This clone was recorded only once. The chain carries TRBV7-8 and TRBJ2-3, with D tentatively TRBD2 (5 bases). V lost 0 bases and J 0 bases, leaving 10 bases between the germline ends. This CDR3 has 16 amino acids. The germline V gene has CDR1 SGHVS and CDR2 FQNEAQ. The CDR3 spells CASSLAFRGSTDTQYF. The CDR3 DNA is TGTGCCAGCAGCTTAGCATTCCGCGGGAGCACAGATACGCAGTATTTT.

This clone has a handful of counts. The CDR3 here is CASSLGAGEGGYTF. Written as DNA, the CDR3 is TGTGCCAGCAGCTTGGGTGCAGGGGAAGGGGGCTACACCTTC. This sequence joins TRBV5-4 and TRBJ1-2, with D tentatively TRBD1 (6 bases). V gave up 0 bases and J gave up 8 bases, with 14 bases separating them. CDR1 and CDR2 (germline): SGHNT, YYREEE (reference sequence). CDR3 length: 14 amino acids.

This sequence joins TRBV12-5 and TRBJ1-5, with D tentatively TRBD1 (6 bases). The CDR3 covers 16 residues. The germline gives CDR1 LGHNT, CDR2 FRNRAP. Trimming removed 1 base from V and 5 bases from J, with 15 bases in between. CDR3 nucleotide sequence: TGTGCTAGTGGTTTGGGTGAAGGACAGAGATATCAGCCCCAGCATTTT. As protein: CASGLGEGQRYQPQHF.